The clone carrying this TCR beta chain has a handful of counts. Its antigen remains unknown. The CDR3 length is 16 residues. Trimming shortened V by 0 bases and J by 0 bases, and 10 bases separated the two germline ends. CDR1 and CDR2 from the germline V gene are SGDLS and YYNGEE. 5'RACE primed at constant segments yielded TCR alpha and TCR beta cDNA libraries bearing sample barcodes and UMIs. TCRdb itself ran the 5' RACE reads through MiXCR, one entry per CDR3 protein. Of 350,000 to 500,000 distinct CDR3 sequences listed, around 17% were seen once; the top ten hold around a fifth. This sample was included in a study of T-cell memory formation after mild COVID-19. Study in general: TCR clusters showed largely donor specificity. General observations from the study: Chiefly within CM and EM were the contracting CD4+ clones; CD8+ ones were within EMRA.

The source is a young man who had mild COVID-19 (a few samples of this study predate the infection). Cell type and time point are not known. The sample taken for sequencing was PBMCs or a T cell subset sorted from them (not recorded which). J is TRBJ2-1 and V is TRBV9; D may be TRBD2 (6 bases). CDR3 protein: CASSVDGGSSYNEQFF. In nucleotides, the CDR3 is TGTGCCAGCAGCGTAGATGGGGGGAGCTCCTACAATGAGCAGTTCTTC.